A selection of T cell receptor beta chains follows, all from one sample in a study of cytomegalovirus exposure and HLA in healthy donors. Data came from immunoSEQ multiplex PCR; TCRdb stores just in-frame clones and leaves some out. Seen in this sample are roughly 120,000 clones; the ten most common clones hold roughly 3.7%. Sequencing input: PBMCs. Receptors were obtained from a man aged 25-45 years in good health and CMV-seronegative. The CDR3 runs from the conserved cysteine through the conserved F or W. D genes are given only for firm matches.

J gene,D gene,V gene,CDR3 protein,CDR3 DNA
TRBJ1-1,TRBD1,TRBV19,CASSIVGTGLGITGAFF,TGTGCCAGTAGTATAGTCGGGACAGGTTTAGGTATTACTGGAGCTTTCTTT
TRBJ1-1,.,TRBV6-1,CASSVRPRVNTEAFF,TGTGCCAGCAGTGTTCGTCCCAGGGTGAACACTGAAGCTTTCTTT
TRBJ1-1,.,TRBV30,CAWSVQGLDLTEAFF,TGTGCCTGGAGTGTACAGGGTCTCGACTTGACTGAAGCTTTCTTT
TRBJ2-5,TRBD2,TRBV29-1,CSVRSGGTQYF,TGCAGCGTCCGATCGGGGGGGACCCAGTACTTC
TRBJ2-3,.,TRBV5-1,CASSLTTVTDTQYF,TGCGCCAGCAGCCTTACGACAGTCACAGATACGCAGTATTTT
TRBJ2-3,.,TRBV5-6,CASSAIPGFGSTDTQYF,TGTGCCAGCAGCGCAATACCCGGGTTCGGGTCGACAGATACGCAGTATTTT
TRBJ2-7,TRBD1,TRBV2,CASLKGQGPYEQYF,TGTGCCAGCCTAAAGGGACAGGGGCCCTACGAGCAGTACTTC
TRBJ2-3,TRBD2,TRBV5-1,CASGRTSGGSTDTQYF,TGCGCCAGCGGGAGGACTAGCGGGGGAAGCACAGATACGCAGTATTTT
TRBJ2-6,.,TRBV6-1,CASSELKRVAGANVLTF,TGTGCCAGCAGTGAACTGAAGAGGGTAGCTGGGGCCAACGTCCTGACTTTC
TRBJ1-3,.,TRBV9,CASSPRQVSGNTIYF,TGTGCCAGCAGCCCCAGGCAGGTCTCTGGAAACACCATATATTTT
TRBJ2-7,.,TRBV2,CASSGSSYEQYF,TGTGCCAGCAGTGGTTCGTCCTACGAGCAGTACTTC
TRBJ2-7,TRBD2,TRBV7-9,CASSAPGGSYEQYF,TGTGCCAGCAGCGCGCCGGGGGGAAGCTACGAGCAGTACTTC
TRBJ2-1,.,TRBV7-9,CASSLIPSAPNEQFF,TGTGCCAGCAGCTTGATCCCGAGTGCCCCCAATGAGCAGTTCTTC
TRBJ2-3,TRBD2,TRBV30,CAWRKRGATDTQYF,TGTGCCTGGAGAAAGCGGGGGGCCACAGATACGCAGTATTTT
TRBJ1-1,.,TRBV12-2,CASRLAGGTGGLTEAFF,TGTGCAAGTCGCTTAGCGGGGGGGACAGGGGGACTCACTGAAGCTTTCTTT
TRBJ2-1,.,TRBV7-8,CASSLEWLSEQFF,TGTGCCAGCAGCTTAGAGTGGCTCAGTGAGCAGTTCTTC
TRBJ2-7,.,TRBV11-2,CASSLASQPGPGGLEQYF,TGTGCCAGCAGCTTAGCCTCCCAACCGGGGCCGGGGGGCCTCGAGCAGTACTTC
TRBJ1-2,.,TRBV28,CASSPEGAYGYTF,TGTGCCAGCAGTCCAGAAGGGGCCTATGGCTACACCTTC
TRBJ2-5,.,TRBV18,CASSLMSGGETQYF,TGTGCCAGCTCACTCATGAGCGGAGGGGAGACCCAGTACTTC
TRBJ2-7,.,TRBV9,CASRLYEQYF,TGTGCCAGCAGGTTGTACGAGCAGTACTTC
TRBJ2-5,.,TRBV28,CASMRGLGGGETQYF,TGTGCCAGCATGAGGGGTCTCGGGGGTGGAGAGACCCAGTACTTC
TRBJ2-1,.,TRBV5-1,CASSPSGQNNEQFF,TGCGCCAGCAGCCCCTCGGGACAAAACAATGAGCAGTTCTTC
TRBJ2-1,TRBD1,TRBV7-2,CASSLTGDGYNEQFF,TGTGCCAGCAGCTTAACAGGGGACGGCTACAATGAGCAGTTCTTC
TRBJ2-2,.,TRBV2,CASSEALGGGAGELFF,TGTGCCAGCAGTGAAGCGCTGGGCGGCGGGGCCGGGGAGCTGTTTTTT
TRBJ1-5,TRBD1,TRBV28,CAGQLGQLNQPQHF,TGTGCCGGCCAGCTGGGACAGCTGAATCAGCCCCAGCATTTT
TRBJ1-4,TRBD1,TRBV6-1,CASTHYRDRWEKLFF,TGTGCCAGCACACATTACCGGGACAGGTGGGAAAAACTGTTTTTT
TRBJ1-2,TRBD1,TRBV7-8,CASSLAGVRQGGSDGYTF,TGTGCCAGCAGCTTAGCTGGGGTACGACAGGGGGGGAGTGATGGCTACACCTTC
TRBJ1-5,.,TRBV7-2,CASSPDRSNQPQHF,TGTGCCAGCAGTCCCGACAGGAGCAATCAGCCCCAGCATTTT
TRBJ2-3,TRBD2,TRBV27,CASSWGGVTDTQYF,TGTGCCAGCAGCTGGGGGGGGGTTACAGATACGCAGTATTTT
TRBJ1-2,.,TRBV5-5,CASSLNRANYGYTF,TGTGCCAGCAGCTTGAACAGAGCTAACTATGGCTACACCTTC
TRBJ2-7,TRBD1,TRBV5-6,CASSFFSGQGFNEQYF,TGTGCCAGCAGCTTTTTCTCGGGACAGGGTTTCAACGAGCAGTACTTC
TRBJ1-6,.,TRBV5-1,CASSLPGNNNSPLHF,TGCGCCAGCAGCTTACCCGGGAACAATAATTCACCCCTCCACTTT
TRBJ2-3,.,TRBV27,CASTMGPGGTDTQYF,TGTGCCAGCACTATGGGGCCGGGGGGCACAGATACGCAGTATTTT
TRBJ1-4,TRBD1,TRBV7-2,CASSSQGVEEKLFF,TGTGCCAGCAGCTCTCAGGGGGTTGAAGAAAAACTGTTTTTT
TRBJ2-7,TRBD1,TRBV7-2,CASSSGTGWSYEQYF,TGTGCCAGCAGCTCCGGGACAGGGTGGTCCTACGAGCAGTACTTC
TRBJ2-7,TRBD2,TRBV7-9,CASSLVLAGDYEQYF,TGTGCCAGCAGCTTAGTACTAGCGGGGGACTACGAGCAGTACTTC
TRBJ1-1,.,TRBV2,CASKFDTEAFF,TGTGCCAGCAAATTCGACACTGAAGCTTTCTTT
TRBJ2-2,.,TRBV9,CASSVAPQGSATGELFF,TGTGCCAGCAGCGTAGCCCCTCAGGGGTCGGCCACCGGGGAGCTGTTTTTT
TRBJ1-5,.,TRBV19,CASSIDLGRWRNQPQHF,TGTGCCAGTAGTATAGATTTAGGCAGGTGGCGCAATCAGCCCCAGCATTTT
TRBJ2-2,.,TRBV9,CASSVDDSAGSVNTGELFF,TGTGCCAGCAGCGTAGATGATTCGGCAGGCTCTGTGAACACCGGGGAGCTGTTTTTT
TRBJ2-1,.,TRBV5-1,CASSLQETYNEQFF,TGCGCCAGCAGCTTGCAGGAAACGTACAATGAGCAGTTCTTC
TRBJ2-1,.,TRBV10-3,CAISEENPLQSLNEQFF,TGTGCCATCAGTGAGGAGAACCCTCTCCAATCCCTCAATGAGCAGTTCTTC
TRBJ2-3,.,TRBV6-6,CASSYGGRTDTQYF,TGTGCCAGCAGTTACGGGGGCAGGACAGATACGCAGTATTTT
TRBJ2-7,TRBD2,TRBV19,CASSIDAGTSGVQYF,TGTGCCAGTAGTATAGATGCCGGGACTAGCGGGGTGCAGTACTTC
TRBJ2-7,.,TRBV11-3,CASSRTGPYEQYF,TGTGCCAGCAGCCGCACAGGGCCCTACGAGCAGTACTTC
TRBJ2-7,.,TRBV5-1,CASSSLLQEFKYF,TGCGCCAGCAGCTCTTTATTACAGGAATTTAAGTACTTC
TRBJ2-4,TRBD1,TRBV13,CASRLQGAKNIQYF,TGTGCCAGCAGGTTACAGGGGGCCAAAAACATTCAGTACTTC
TRBJ1-4,TRBD1,TRBV4-3,CASSQDINGQVASGKLFF,TGCGCCAGCAGCCAAGATATCAACGGACAGGTCGCTAGTGGAAAACTGTTTTTT
TRBJ1-6,TRBD1,TRBV7-2,CASSGTRDRASSYNSPLHF,TGTGCCAGCAGCGGAACCCGGGACAGGGCAAGCTCCTATAATTCACCCCTCCACTTT
TRBJ1-4,.,TRBV5-1,CASSGGSTNEKLFF,TGCGCCAGCAGCGGCGGCTCAACTAATGAAAAACTGTTTTTT
TRBJ2-4,.,TRBV11-2,CASSLGGGEYF,TGTGCCAGCAGCCTAGGGGGAGGGGAGTACTTC
TRBJ2-7,.,TRBV15,CATSRDQATSYEQYF,TGTGCCACCAGCAGAGATCAGGCAACCTCCTACGAGCAGTACTTC
TRBJ2-1,TRBD1,TRBV6-6,CASSYDRVGDEQFF,TGTGCCAGCAGTTACGACAGGGTCGGGGATGAGCAGTTCTTC
TRBJ1-2,.,TRBV18,CASSPGGGYGYTF,TGTGCCAGCTCACCGGGGGGTGGCTATGGCTACACCTTC
TRBJ2-3,TRBD2,TRBV7-2,CASSLKHLGLAGADTQYF,TGTGCCAGCAGCTTAAAGCACCTAGGACTAGCGGGTGCAGATACGCAGTATTTT
TRBJ1-2,.,TRBV9,CASSAEPGNYGYTF,TGTGCCAGCAGCGCCGAGCCAGGGAACTATGGCTACACCTTC
TRBJ1-2,.,TRBV11-2,CASSLVEEGYGYTF,TGTGCCAGCAGCTTAGTAGAAGAGGGCTATGGCTACACCTTC
TRBJ1-1,.,TRBV5-6,CASSLALGVNTEAFF,TGTGCCAGCAGCTTGGCCCTCGGGGTGAACACTGAAGCTTTCTTT
TRBJ1-5,.,TRBV30,CAWSARNLWYRVNQPQHF,TGTGCCTGGAGTGCTCGAAACCTTTGGTACAGGGTCAATCAGCCCCAGCATTTT